This record concerns one TCR beta chain sequence. This entry belongs to a study of blood T cell repertoires in COVID-19. Germline CDR1 and CDR2: SGHAT and FQNNGV. The V end lost 3 bases, the J end lost 4 bases, and 5 bases lay between the germline ends. The CDR3 consists of 12 residues. As handled by the study authors: How many nucleated cells were present was estimated from reference gene primer amplification. This table comes from immunoSEQ multiplex PCR, and its TCRdb copy is limited to in-frame clones, with some not included. The DNA was the basis for D and trimming; V, J and clone size are from that table. The table shows some 280,000 clones, with around nine tenths occurring only once.

The chain recombines TRBV11-2 with TRBJ2-3; perhaps TRBD1 as D (5 bases). This receptor was taken from a woman aged 60-75 years with acute or convalescent COVID-19. Sequenced material: peripheral blood. The CDR3 loop is CASSLGPDTQYF. The CDR3 nucleotides read TGTGCCAGCAGCTTGGGGCCAGATACGCAGTATTTT.